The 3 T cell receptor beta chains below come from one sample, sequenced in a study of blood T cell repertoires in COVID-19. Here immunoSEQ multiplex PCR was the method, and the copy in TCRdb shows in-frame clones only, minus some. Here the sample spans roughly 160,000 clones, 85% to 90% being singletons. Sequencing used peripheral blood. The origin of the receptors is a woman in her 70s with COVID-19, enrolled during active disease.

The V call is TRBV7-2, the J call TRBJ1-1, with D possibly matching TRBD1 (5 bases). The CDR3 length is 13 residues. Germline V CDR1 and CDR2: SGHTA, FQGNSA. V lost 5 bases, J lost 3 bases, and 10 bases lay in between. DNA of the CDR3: TGTGCCAGCAGCAGACAGAGCGACACTGAAGCTTTCTTT. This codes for CASSRQSDTEAFF.

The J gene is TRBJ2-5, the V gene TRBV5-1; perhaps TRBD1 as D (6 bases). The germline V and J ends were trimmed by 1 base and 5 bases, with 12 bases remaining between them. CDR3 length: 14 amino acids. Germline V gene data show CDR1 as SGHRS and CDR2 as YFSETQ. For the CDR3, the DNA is TGCGCCAGCAGCTTGACAGGGATGGAGGAGACCCAGTACTTC. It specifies CASSLTGMEETQYF.

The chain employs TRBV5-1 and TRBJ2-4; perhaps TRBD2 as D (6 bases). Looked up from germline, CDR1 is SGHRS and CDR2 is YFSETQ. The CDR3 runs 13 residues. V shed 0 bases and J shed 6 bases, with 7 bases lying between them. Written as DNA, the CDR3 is TGCGCCAGCAGCTTGGCGGAGGGAAACATTCAGTACTTC. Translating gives CASSLAEGNIQYF.